The clone carrying this T cell receptor beta chain has a single count. The record originates from a study of control samples from healthy donors and cancer patients. Some clones are missing from TCRdb's copy, which holds only in-frame ones; the method was immunoSEQ multiplex PCR. The sample shows around 22,000 clones, more than 70% of them seen only once. Per germline, CDR1 SGHRS and CDR2 YFSETQ. V lost 3 bases to trimming and J lost 1 base; unmatched junction nucleotides: 11. This CDR3 contains 18 residues. The TCR sequence derives from a man aged 55 to 69 with head and neck cancer. Sample: PBMCs. The chain employs TRBV5-1 and TRBJ1-3, with 9 positions matching TRBD1. The CDR3 DNA sequence: TGCGCCAGCAGCTGGTACTCCGGGACAGGGCTATCTGGAAACACCATATATTTT. Translated: CASSWYSGTGLSGNTIYF.